One sample yielded the 23 T cell receptor beta chains listed below, sequenced in a study of cytomegalovirus exposure and HLA in healthy donors. PCR used 60 Vbeta primers and 13 Jbeta primers. Assay used: immunoSEQ multiplex PCR; TCRdb lists only in-frame clones, some missing. The sample records around 150,000 clones, around 70% being singletons. The sequencing input was PBMCs. Receptors originate from a man aged 35-49 years in good health and CMV-seronegative.

The chain employs TRBV7-2 and TRBJ2-1, with D maybe TRBD2 (5 bases). Trimming stripped 4 bases from V and 8 bases from J, with 21 bases between. CDR1 and CDR2 (germline): SGHTA, FQGNSA. The CDR3 spans 16 residues. The CDR3 DNA is TGTGCCAGCAGCTCCTCAACTGGACTCCTTTGGCATGAGCAGTTCTTC. Its translation: CASSSSTGLLWHEQFF.

This clone was recorded a few times. The J gene is TRBJ1-3, the V gene TRBV5-6; tentatively, D is TRBD1 (5 bases). The V gene's germline CDR1 is SGHDT and CDR2 YYEEEE. Trimming left V 0 bases short and J 0 bases short, with 10 bases between. The CDR3 contains 16 residues. CDR3 loop: CASSLEAGHSGNTIYF. CDR3 nucleotides: TGTGCCAGCAGCTTGGAGGCAGGGCACTCTGGAAACACCATATATTTT. The complete variable domain, with remaining parts taken from reference TRBV5-6 and TRBJ1-3, reads DAGVTQSPTHLIKTRGQQVTLRCSPKSGHDTVSWYQQALGQGPQFIFQYYEEEERQRGNFPDRFSGHQFPNYSSELNVNALLLGDSALYLCASSLEAGHSGNTIYFGEGSWLTVV.

This clone was seen more than once but under ten times. The rearrangement links TRBV28 to TRBJ1-5; D is perhaps TRBD1 (6 bases). The CDR3 extends over 15 amino acids. Trimming removed 3 bases from V and 0 bases from J, with 9 bases in between. From germline, CDR1 is MDHEN and CDR2 SYDVKM. In DNA form, the CDR3 reads TGTGCCAGCAGTTTTACAGGGAGTAGCAATCAGCCCCAGCATTTT. This sequence encodes CASSFTGSSNQPQHF.

V gene TRBV5-6 combines with J gene TRBJ2-7; D is undetermined. Trimming left V 4 bases short and J 6 bases short, with 8 bases between. The CDR3 consists of 11 residues. Looked up from germline, CDR1 is SGHDT and CDR2 is YYEEEE. The CDR3 is CASSNPGEQYF. CDR3 nucleotide sequence: TGTGCCAGCAGCAACCCGGGCGAGCAGTACTTC.

This clone was seen only a few times. The gene calls are TRBV19 and TRBJ2-1; D may be TRBD2 (6 bases). CDR3 length: 15 residues. The V gene lost 2 bases and the J gene lost 7 bases, with 15 bases spanning the gap. Germline CDR1 reads LNHDA; CDR2 reads SQIVND (reference sequence). CDR3 bases: TGTGCCAGTAGTATACAGGGCAACCTAGCGAATGAGCAGTTCTTC. It codes for CASSIQGNLANEQFF. Using reference TRBV19 and TRBJ2-1 for the parts outside the CDR3, the full variable domain is DGGITQSPKYLFRKEGQNVTLSCEQNLNHDAMYWYRQDPGQGLRLIYYSQIVNDFQKGDIAEGYSVSREKKESFPLTVTSAQKNPTAFYLCASSIQGNLANEQFFGPGTRLTVL.

Remarks on this clone: This specimen includes other DNA sequences encoding the same CDR3. This chain connects TRBV9 to TRBJ2-5; 7 nucleotides match TRBD2. The CDR3 sequence is 14 residues long. The V and J ends lost 4 bases and 1 base, in that order; junction bases with no gene match: 4. Germline assignment: CDR1 SGDLS and CDR2 YYNGEE. The CDR3 DNA follows: TGTGCCAGCAGCCCGGTAGCGGGCCAAGAGACCCAGTACTTC. It is translated as CASSPVAGQETQYF. The variable domain in full, completed from reference TRBV9 and TRBJ2-5, reads DSGVTQTPKHLITATGQRVTLRCSPRSGDLSVYWYQQSLDQGLQFLIQYYNGEERAKGNILERFSAQQFPDLHSELNLSSLELGDSALYFCASSPVAGQETQYFGPGTRLLVL.

The chain joins TRBV5-1 to TRBJ2-5, with a weak D call TRBD1 (5 bases). This CDR3 is 12 amino acids long. Germline V lookup: CDR1 SGHRS, CDR2 YFSETQ. V was cut by 3 bases and J by 2 bases, with 5 bases left in between. CDR3: CASSWTQETQYF. Written as DNA, the CDR3 is TGCGCCAGCAGCTGGACACAAGAGACCCAGTACTTC.

This chain links TRBV29-1 with TRBJ2-5, with no clear D. The closer fit of TRBJ2-7 to the DNA end suggests the J call may be wrong. This CDR3 is built from 11 residues. Germline V CDR1 and CDR2: SQVTM, ANQGSEA. This chain's CDR3 is CSALENYEQYF. CDR3 bases: TGCAGCGCCCTAGAGAACTACGAGCAGTACTTC.

This clone was recorded a few times. This chain uses TRBV11-2 with TRBJ2-5; 9 bases fit TRBD2. Germline V gives CDR1 SGHAT, CDR2 FQNNGV. The CDR3 spans 16 residues. Trimming removed 1 base from V and 5 bases from J; junction bases left unmatched: 8. CDR3 in DNA: TGTGCCAGCAGCTTAGGGCTAGCGGGGATGGAGGAGACCCAGTACTTC. This codes for CASSLGLAGMEETQYF.

This clone was seen more than once but under ten times. The V gene is TRBV5-4, the J gene TRBJ1-1; D is possibly TRBD1 (5 bases). This CDR3 has 12 residues. In germline, CDR1 is SGHNT, CDR2 YYREEE (reference sequence). V was trimmed by 4 bases and J by 6 bases, leaving 10 bases between them. The CDR3 DNA is TGTGCCAGCAGCCCTCCGGGGGCTGAAGCTTTCTTT. It encodes CASSPPGAEAFF.

This clone came up once. The rearrangement uses TRBV4-3 and TRBJ2-1, with 11 bases lining up with TRBD2. The CDR3 has 13 residues. Germline CDR1 is LGHNA and CDR2 is YSLEER. V lost 6 bases and J lost 7; bases outside the gene matches: 2. Here the CDR3 reads CASRVAGGNEQFF. CDR3 DNA sequence: TGCGCCAGCAGGGTAGCGGGAGGGAATGAGCAGTTCTTC.

This clone was found a few times. The chain is built from TRBV6-1 and TRBJ1-1, with D possibly being TRBD1 (6 bases). This CDR3 is built from 14 residues. Trimming took 8 bases from V and 5 from J, leaving 18 bases between them. Germline CDR1 MNHNS, CDR2 SASEGT. The CDR3 coding sequence is TGTGCCAGCGGAATACAGGGTGCCGCGACTGAAGCTTTCTTT. Protein product: CASGIQGAATEAFF.

This chain connects TRBV6-5 to TRBJ1-2, with D uncertain. Trimming took off 5 bases at V and 0 bases at J, with 7 bases between the two ends. The CDR3 totals 13 residues. Germline CDR1 reads MNHEY; CDR2 reads SVGAGI. The CDR3 DNA is TGTGCCAGCAGTCCGGGATCTAACTATGGCTACACCTTC. Amino acid sequence: CASSPGSNYGYTF.

Concerning this clone: In the same sample, other DNA sequences code for this CDR3. The chain links TRBV6-6 to TRBJ2-7, with D perhaps matching TRBD1 (6 bases). Germline lookup yields CDR1 MNHNY and CDR2 SVGAGI (reference sequence). Deletions cut 0 bases from V and 4 bases from J, with 10 bases between. There are 14 residues in the CDR3. CDR3 residues: CASSYSGGEYEQYF. DNA for the CDR3: TGTGCCAGCAGTTACTCTGGGGGCGAGTACGAGCAGTACTTC.

This clone was recorded only once. The rearrangement links TRBV7-2 to TRBJ2-3, with 7 bases that match TRBD2. The CDR3 has 16 amino acids. V gave up 1 base and J gave up 2 bases; unmatched junction bases: 6. Germline CDR1 and CDR2: SGHTA and FQGNSA. CDR3 amino acids: CASSLVAGALTDTQYF. The CDR3 region has the DNA TGTGCCAGCAGCTTAGTAGCGGGCGCCCTCACAGATACGCAGTATTTT. The full variable domain, in which reference TRBV7-2 and TRBJ2-3 provide the parts outside the CDR3, is GAGVSQSPSNKVTEKGKDVELRCDPISGHTALYWYRQSLGQGLEFLIYFQGNSAPDKSGLPSDRFSAERTGGSVSTLTIQRTQQEDSAVYLCASSLVAGALTDTQYFGPGTRLTVL.

This chain uses TRBV5-1 with TRBJ2-7; 9 bases are shared with TRBD1. Germline V gives CDR1 SGHRS, CDR2 YFSETQ. The CDR3 is 16 amino acids. The V and J ends lost 4 bases and 2 bases, in that order; junction bases with no gene match: 10. CDR3 amino acids: CASSVGQGGLTYEQYF. CDR3 nucleotides: TGCGCCAGCAGCGTGGGACAGGGAGGTTTAACCTACGAGCAGTACTTC.

The V and J genes are TRBV7-2 and TRBJ1-1, with a possible D match to TRBD1 (6 bases). This CDR3 comprises 14 residues. The V gene lost 6 bases and the J gene lost 8 bases, with 19 bases spanning the gap. CDR1 and CDR2 from the germline V gene are SGHTA and FQGNSA. The CDR3 region is CASRRGGGNGEAFF. The DNA of the CDR3 is TGTGCCAGCAGACGAGGGGGGGGTAACGGGGAAGCTTTCTTT.

Here the CDR3 reads CAIQGDSSSYEQYF. CDR3 DNA sequence: TGTGCCATCCAGGGGGACTCGAGCTCCTACGAGCAGTACTTC. The chain recombines TRBV10-3 with TRBJ2-7, with TRBD1 as a possible D gene (7 bases). The CDR3 is 14 residues long. Germline CDR1 ENHRY, CDR2 SYGVKD. Trimming pared 8 bases from V and 0 bases from J, leaving 14 bases between.

This clone was counted between two and nine times. This chain links TRBV7-9 with TRBJ2-7; 7 bases align to TRBD2. This CDR3 contains 14 residues. Germline V gene lookup returns CDR1 SEHNR and CDR2 FQNEAQ (reference sequence). V lost 3 bases, J lost 2 bases, and 4 bases stayed unmatched. The CDR3 is CASSFRAGPYEQYF. The CDR3 DNA reads TGTGCCAGCAGCTTTCGAGCGGGGCCCTACGAGCAGTACTTC.

The chain employs TRBV15 and TRBJ2-7, with D perhaps TRBD2 (5 bases). Germline CDR1 LNHNV, CDR2 YYDKDF (reference sequence). This CDR3 has 15 amino acids. The V gene lost 8 bases and the J gene lost 7 bases, with 24 bases spanning the gap. The CDR3 loop reads CATQSGLAFTREQYF. CDR3 DNA: TGTGCCACCCAATCGGGGTTGGCCTTCACGAGGGAGCAGTACTTC.

This clone was counted only a few times. V and J are TRBV15 and TRBJ2-5, with a possible D match to TRBD1 (6 bases). Per the germline V gene, CDR1 is LNHNV and CDR2 is YYDKDF (reference sequence). The CDR3 runs 15 residues. The V end lost 5 bases, the J end lost 2 bases, and 15 bases lay between the germline ends. In nucleotides, the CDR3 is TGTGCCACCAGCTTAGGCAGGACAGAACAAGAGACCCAGTACTTC. Residues: CATSLGRTEQETQYF.

This sequence joins TRBV6-1 and TRBJ2-1, with D unresolved. This CDR3 has 14 residues. CDR1 and CDR2 (germline): MNHNS, SASEGT. Trimming removed 7 bases from V and 5 bases from J, with 15 bases in between. CDR3 in DNA: TGTGCCAGCACCCGTTCAGGTTGGGACAATGAGCAGTTCTTC. Translation gives CASTRSGWDNEQFF.

J is TRBJ2-2 and V is TRBV7-2; possibly TRBD2 for D (7 bases). Trimming left V 5 bases short and J 3 bases short, with 16 bases between. This CDR3 is built from 16 residues. CDR1 SGHTA and CDR2 FQGNSA come from the germline V gene. This CDR3 reads CASSPMGGPDTGELFF. The DNA of the CDR3 is TGTGCCAGCAGCCCGATGGGGGGGCCGGACACCGGGGAGCTGTTTTTT.